The present entry profiles one T cell receptor (beta chain) with its context. TCRdb used MiXCR to reprocess the RT-PCR reads, holding one entry per CDR3 protein. The data hold approximately 10,000 distinct CDR3 sequences, with 65% to 80% observed a single time. This specimen belongs to a study of yellow fever vaccine responses in identical twins. This CDR3 is 14 amino acids long. Germline CDR1 reads DFQATT; CDR2 reads SNEGSKA (reference sequence). V lost 0 bases, J lost 0 bases, and 1 base stayed unmatched. This material consisted of T cells from blood (PBMCs), unsorted or a sorted subset (not recorded which), taken before or after yellow fever vaccination (not recorded which). The V and J genes are TRBV20-1 and TRBJ2-7, with 8 bases aligning to TRBD2. The clonotype comes from a woman under 30 who received the yellow fever vaccine. Written as DNA, the CDR3 is TGCAGTGCTAGAGAACTAGCGGACTCCTACGAGCAGTACTTC. Protein product: CSARELADSYEQYF.